This T cell receptor beta chain was identified in a study of CD8 T cells in ankylosing spondylitis. Study-level findings and limits: CD8+ by phenotype, disease-linked clones were relatively rare in peripheral blood. Previous work reported some of these motif variants in the synovial fluid and blood of reactive arthritis.

V shed 4 bases and J 0 bases; nucleotides not matched to a gene: 4. Looked up from germline, CDR1 is LGHDT and CDR2 is YNNKEL (reference sequence). The CDR3 totals 16 residues. TCRdb processed the 5' RACE reads anew with MiXCR; each CDR3 protein has one entry. The data show 180,000 or so distinct CDR3 sequences, with under 14% seen just once and almost 30% held by the top ten. As for this clonotype: Its antigen is unidentified.

Material for sequencing was blood, either unsorted or a sorted T cell fraction (not recorded which). This chain links TRBV3-1 with TRBJ2-1, with TRBD1 matching 9 bases. This clonotype was obtained from a male donor with ankylosing spondylitis or in good health (not recorded which). The CDR3 coding sequence is TGTGCCAGCAGCCTTTCGGGACAGGGCTCCTACAATGAGCAGTTCTTC. Translated: CASSLSGQGSYNEQFF.